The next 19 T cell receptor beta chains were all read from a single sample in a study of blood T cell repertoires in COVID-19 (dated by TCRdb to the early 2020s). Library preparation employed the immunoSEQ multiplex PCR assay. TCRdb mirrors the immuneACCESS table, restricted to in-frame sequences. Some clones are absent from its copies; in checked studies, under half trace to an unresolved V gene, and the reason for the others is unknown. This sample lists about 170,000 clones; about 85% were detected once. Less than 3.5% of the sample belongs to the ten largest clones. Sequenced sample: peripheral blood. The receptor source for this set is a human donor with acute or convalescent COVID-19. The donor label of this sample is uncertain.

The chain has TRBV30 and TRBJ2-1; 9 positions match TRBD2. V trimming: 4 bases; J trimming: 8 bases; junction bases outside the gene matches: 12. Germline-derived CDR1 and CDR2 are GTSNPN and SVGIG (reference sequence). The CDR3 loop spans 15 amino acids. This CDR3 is CAWMVLAGGRYEQFF. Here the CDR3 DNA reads TGTGCCTGGATGGTATTGGCGGGGGGGCGGTATGAGCAGTTCTTC.

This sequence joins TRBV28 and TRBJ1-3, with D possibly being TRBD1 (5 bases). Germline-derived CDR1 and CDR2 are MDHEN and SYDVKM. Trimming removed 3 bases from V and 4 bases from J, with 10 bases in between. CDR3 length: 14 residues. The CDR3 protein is CASSFSGLGNTIYF. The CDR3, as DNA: TGTGCCAGCAGTTTCTCAGGGTTGGGAAACACCATATATTTT. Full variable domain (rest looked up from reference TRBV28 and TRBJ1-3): DVKVTQSSRYLVKRTGEKVFLECVQDMDHENMFWYRQDPGLGLRLIYFSYDVKMKEKGDIPEGYSVSREKKERFSLILESASTNQTSMYLCASSFSGLGNTIYFGEGSWLTVV.

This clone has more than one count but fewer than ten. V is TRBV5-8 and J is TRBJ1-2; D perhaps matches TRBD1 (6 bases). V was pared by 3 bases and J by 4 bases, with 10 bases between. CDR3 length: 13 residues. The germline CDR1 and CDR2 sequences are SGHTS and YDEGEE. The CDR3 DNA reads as TGTGCCAGCAGCTCACAGGGCGCCTATGGCTACACCTTC. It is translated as CASSSQGAYGYTF. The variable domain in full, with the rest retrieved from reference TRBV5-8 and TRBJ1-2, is EAGVTQSPTHLIKTRGQQATLRCSPISGHTSVYWYQQALGLGLQFLLWYDEGEERNRGNFPPRFSGRQFPNYSSELNVNALELEDSALYLCASSSQGAYGYTFGSGTRLTVV.

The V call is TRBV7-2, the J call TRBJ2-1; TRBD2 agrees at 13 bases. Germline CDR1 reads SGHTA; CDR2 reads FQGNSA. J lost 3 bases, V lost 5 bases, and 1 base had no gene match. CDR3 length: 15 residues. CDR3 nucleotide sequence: TGTGCCAGCAGCCGGACTAGCGGGGGCTACAATGAGCAGTTCTTC. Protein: CASSRTSGGYNEQFF.

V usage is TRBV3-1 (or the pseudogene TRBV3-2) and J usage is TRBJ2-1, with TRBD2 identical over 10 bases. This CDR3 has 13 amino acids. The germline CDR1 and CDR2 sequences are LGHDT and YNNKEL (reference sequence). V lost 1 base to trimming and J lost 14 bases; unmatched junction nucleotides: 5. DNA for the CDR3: TGTGCCAGCAGCCAAGCCAGCGGGGGGGCAGAGTTCTTC. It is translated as CASSQASGGAEFF.

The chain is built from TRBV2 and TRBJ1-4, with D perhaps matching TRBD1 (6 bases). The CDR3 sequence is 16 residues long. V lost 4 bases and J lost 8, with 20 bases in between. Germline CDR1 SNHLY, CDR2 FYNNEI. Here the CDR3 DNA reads TGTGCCAGCAGTGCTTACTTAGGGGGGGGCCAAGAAAAACTGTTTTTT. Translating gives CASSAYLGGGQEKLFF.

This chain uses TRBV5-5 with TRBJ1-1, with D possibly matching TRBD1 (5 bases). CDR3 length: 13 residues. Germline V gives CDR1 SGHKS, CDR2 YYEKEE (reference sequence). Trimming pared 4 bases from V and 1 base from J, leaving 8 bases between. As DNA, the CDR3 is TGTGCCAGCAGCCACGGGGGGAACACTGAAGCTTTCTTT. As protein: CASSHGGNTEAFF.

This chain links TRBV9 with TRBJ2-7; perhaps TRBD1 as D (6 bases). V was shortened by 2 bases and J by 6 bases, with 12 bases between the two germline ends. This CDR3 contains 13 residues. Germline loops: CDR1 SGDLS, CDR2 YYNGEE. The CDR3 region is CASSVSQGTEQYF. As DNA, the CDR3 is TGTGCCAGCAGCGTGAGTCAGGGGACCGAGCAGTACTTC.

The CDR3 spells CASSLKQGGSLNQPQHF. The CDR3 bases are TGTGCCAGCAGCTTAAAGCAGGGAGGCAGCCTCAATCAGCCCCAGCATTTT. V usage is TRBV7-8 and J usage is TRBJ1-5, with D perhaps TRBD1 (5 bases). Trimming removed 2 bases from V and 3 bases from J, with 17 bases in between. The CDR3 spans 17 residues. Germline CDR1 and CDR2: SGHVS and FQNEAQ.

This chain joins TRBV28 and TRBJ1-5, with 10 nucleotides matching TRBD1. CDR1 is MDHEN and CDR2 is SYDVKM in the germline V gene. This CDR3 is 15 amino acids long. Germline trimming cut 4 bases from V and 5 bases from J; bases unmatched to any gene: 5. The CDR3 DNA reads TGTGCCAGCAGTTCCGTGGGGACAGGGGATCAGCCCCAGCATTTT. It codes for CASSSVGTGDQPQHF.

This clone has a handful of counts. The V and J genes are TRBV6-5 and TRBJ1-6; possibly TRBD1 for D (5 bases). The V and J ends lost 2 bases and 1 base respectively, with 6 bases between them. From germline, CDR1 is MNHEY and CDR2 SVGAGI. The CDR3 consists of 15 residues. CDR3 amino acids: CASSYDRSYNSPLHF. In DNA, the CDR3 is TGTGCCAGCAGTTACGACAGATCCTATAATTCACCCCTCCACTTT.

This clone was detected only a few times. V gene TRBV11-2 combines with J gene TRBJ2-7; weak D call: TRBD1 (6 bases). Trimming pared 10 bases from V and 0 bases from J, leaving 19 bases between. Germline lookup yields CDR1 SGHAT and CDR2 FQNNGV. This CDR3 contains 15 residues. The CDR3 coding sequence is TGTGCCACATCCATCGGGACACCTTTCTCCTACGAGCAGTACTTC. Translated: CATSIGTPFSYEQYF.

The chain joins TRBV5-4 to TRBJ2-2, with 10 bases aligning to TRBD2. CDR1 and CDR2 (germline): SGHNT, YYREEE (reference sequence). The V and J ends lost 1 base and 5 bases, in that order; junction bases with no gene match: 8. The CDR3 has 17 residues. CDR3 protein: CASSLFSGGRGTGELFF. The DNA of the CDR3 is TGTGCCAGCAGCTTGTTTAGCGGGGGGCGTGGTACCGGGGAGCTGTTTTTT.

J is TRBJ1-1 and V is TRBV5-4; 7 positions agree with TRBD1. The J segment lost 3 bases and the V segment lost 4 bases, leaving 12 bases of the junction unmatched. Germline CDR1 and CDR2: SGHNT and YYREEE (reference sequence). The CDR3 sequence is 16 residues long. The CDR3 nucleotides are TGTGCCAGCAGCGGCGTCCCGGGACAGACTTACACTGAAGCTTTCTTT. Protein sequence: CASSGVPGQTYTEAFF.

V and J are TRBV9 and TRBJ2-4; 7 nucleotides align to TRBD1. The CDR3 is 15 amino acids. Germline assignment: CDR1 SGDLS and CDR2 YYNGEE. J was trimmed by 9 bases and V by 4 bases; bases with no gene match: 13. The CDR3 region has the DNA TGTGCCAGCAGCTCAGTGACAGGGTCTGTTAGCATTCAGTACTTC. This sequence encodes CASSSVTGSVSIQYF. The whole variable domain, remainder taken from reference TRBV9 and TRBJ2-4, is DSGVTQTPKHLITATGQRVTLRCSPRSGDLSVYWYQQSLDQGLQFLIQYYNGEERAKGNILERFSAQQFPDLHSELNLSSLELGDSALYFCASSSVTGSVSIQYFGAGTRLSVL.

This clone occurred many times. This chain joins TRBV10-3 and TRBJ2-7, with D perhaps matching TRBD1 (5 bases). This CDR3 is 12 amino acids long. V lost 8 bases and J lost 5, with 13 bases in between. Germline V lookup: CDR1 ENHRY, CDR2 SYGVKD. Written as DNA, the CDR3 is TGTGCCATCGGCCGCCTGACAGACGAGCAGTACTTC. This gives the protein CAIGRLTDEQYF.

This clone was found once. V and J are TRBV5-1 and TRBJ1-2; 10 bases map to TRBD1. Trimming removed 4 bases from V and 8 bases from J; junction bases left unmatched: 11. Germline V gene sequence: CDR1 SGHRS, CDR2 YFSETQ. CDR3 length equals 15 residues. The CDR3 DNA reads TGCGCCAGCAGCATTCCCGGGACAGGGGAGAGGGGCTACACCTTC. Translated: CASSIPGTGERGYTF.

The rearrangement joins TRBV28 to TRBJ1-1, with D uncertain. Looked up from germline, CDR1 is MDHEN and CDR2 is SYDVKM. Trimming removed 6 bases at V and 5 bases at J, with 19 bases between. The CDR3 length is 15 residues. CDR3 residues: CASSPLRWSGTEAFF. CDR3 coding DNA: TGTGCCAGCAGCCCCCTCAGGTGGTCGGGGACTGAAGCTTTCTTT.

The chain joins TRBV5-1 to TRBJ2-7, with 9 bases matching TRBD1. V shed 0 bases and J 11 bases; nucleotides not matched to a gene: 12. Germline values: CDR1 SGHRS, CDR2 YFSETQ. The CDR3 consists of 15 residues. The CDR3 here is CASSLDVPGQGLEYF. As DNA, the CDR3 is TGCGCCAGCAGCTTGGACGTACCGGGACAGGGCCTAGAGTACTTC. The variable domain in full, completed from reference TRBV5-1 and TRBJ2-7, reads KAGVTQTPRYLIKTRGQQVTLSCSPISGHRSVSWYQQTPGQGLQFLFEYFSETQRNKGNFPGRFSGRQFSNSRSEMNVSTLELGDSALYLCASSLDVPGQGLEYFGPGTRLTVT.